This T cell receptor beta chain was sequenced in a study of T cells after yellow fever vaccination. Study-wide results and limits: The bulk population could contribute abundant contaminating clonotypes to FACS-sorted repertoires. Booster sampling recovered most clones from primary vaccination (about 97% CD4, 80% to 90% CD8). A small share of clonotypes appeared in both CD4 and CD8 compartments.

Turning to this clonotype: What it binds is unknown.

The V end lost 7 bases, the J end lost 6 bases, and 18 bases lay between the germline ends. In germline, CDR1 is LNHDA, CDR2 SQIVND (reference sequence). CDR3 length: 15 residues. By 5'RACE template switching, TCR cDNA was produced, with a universal primer site and UMIs added in the process. TCRdb re-called the 5' RACE reads with MiXCR, one entry per CDR3 protein. The sample has a few hundred thousand distinct CDR3 sequences, approximately 10% seen once. The source is a man aged 18 to 30 who received the YFV17D yellow fever vaccine. The material was PBMCs, obtained on the day of the first yellow fever vaccination. The genes are TRBV19 and TRBJ2-2; D is possibly TRBD2 (6 bases). CDR3 bases: TGTGCCAGTACCCCCTTAGGAGGGAAAGCCGGGGAGCTGTTTTTT. This encodes CASTPLGGKAGELFF.